The 16 T cell receptor beta chains given below trace back to one sample, sequenced in a study of shared clonotypes between healthy human individuals. TCRdb keeps only in-frame clones here, not all; method: immunoSEQ multiplex PCR. The sample includes around 2,000,000 clones, more than 85% seen only once; the top ten take around 1.7%. As defined, naive CD8 cells were CD45RO-negative and positively selected for CCR7, with terminally differentiated effector memory CD45RA+ cells excluded. Material: naive CD8+ T cells from PBMCs. These receptors were obtained from a man in his late teens or twenties in good health. Some clones in this sample may be carry-over from other donors' samples.

This chain links TRBV7-9 with TRBJ2-7; tentatively, D is TRBD2 (6 bases). Germline CDR1 SEHNR, CDR2 FQNEAQ (reference sequence). This CDR3 is built from 14 residues. The germline V and J ends were trimmed by 0 bases and 4 bases, with 10 bases remaining between them. The DNA for the CDR3 is TGTGCCAGCAGCTTAGCTGAGGGACTTTACGAGCAGTACTTC. It codes for CASSLAEGLYEQYF.

This clone was found once. The J gene is TRBJ2-2, the V gene TRBV7-9; tentative D call: TRBD1 (6 bases). Germline V lookup: CDR1 SEHNR, CDR2 FQNEAQ (reference sequence). Trimming pared 4 bases from V and 6 bases from J, leaving 12 bases between. The CDR3 has 14 amino acids. The CDR3 reads CASSSPQGAGELFF. CDR3 in DNA: TGTGCCAGCAGCTCCCCACAGGGAGCCGGGGAGCTGTTTTTT.

The chain links TRBV2 to TRBJ2-7; no definite D call. V lost 0 bases and J 2 bases, leaving 14 bases between the germline ends. This CDR3 is built from 16 residues. CDR1 and CDR2 from the germline V gene are SNHLY and FYNNEI. CDR3 sequence reads: CASSEALLSLAYEQYF. The CDR3 DNA reads TGTGCCAGCAGTGAAGCGCTTCTGAGCCTTGCCTACGAGCAGTACTTC. The complete variable domain, with remaining parts taken from reference TRBV2 and TRBJ2-7, reads EPEVTQTPSHQVTQMGQEVILRCVPISNHLYFYWYRQILGQKVEFLVSFYNNEISEKSEIFDDQFSVERPDGSNFTLKIRSTKLEDSAMYFCASSEALLSLAYEQYFGPGTRLTVT.

This clone was observed a single time. The V gene is TRBV25-1, the J gene TRBJ2-1; D ambiguous. The CDR3 is made up of 15 amino acids. The V gene's germline CDR1 is MGHDK and CDR2 SYGVNS. Trimming removed 1 base at V and 6 bases at J, with 13 bases between. The CDR3: CASSESFLLLNEQFF. Here the CDR3 DNA reads TGTGCCAGCAGTGAATCGTTCCTCCTCCTCAATGAGCAGTTCTTC.

The chain carries TRBV5-6 and TRBJ1-2; the match to TRBD1 covers 7 bases. V was clipped by 3 bases and J by 1 base; unmatched bases: 6. Germline CDR1 reads SGHDT; CDR2 reads YYEEEE. The CDR3 is 15 residues long. For the CDR3, the DNA is TGTGCCAGCAGCTCCGACAGGGAGTATAACTATGGCTACACCTTC. Its protein product is CASSSDREYNYGYTF.

The CDR3 nucleotides read TGTGCCACCAGCAGAGAGGGGAATCGGAAGACTGAAGCTTTCTTT. Translation: CATSREGNRKTEAFF. The chain combines TRBV15 with TRBJ1-1; no clear D gene. The V and J ends lost 0 bases and 5 bases respectively, with 13 bases between them. This CDR3 contains 15 residues. The germline V gene has CDR1 LNHNV and CDR2 YYDKDF (reference sequence).

The CDR3, as DNA: TGTGCCAGCAGTGAAGATGCAGGGACCCTCGGGTATCAGCCCCAGCATTTT. This codes for CASSEDAGTLGYQPQHF. This chain links TRBV6-1 with TRBJ1-5, with a possible D match to TRBD1 (5 bases). The length of the CDR3 is 17 residues. Looked up from germline, CDR1 is MNHNS and CDR2 is SASEGT. The V end lost 1 base, the J end lost 5 bases, and 18 bases lay between the germline ends.

The chain recombines TRBV10-3 with TRBJ1-5, with D perhaps TRBD1 (5 bases). V lost 7 bases, J lost 5 bases, and 15 bases lay in between. The CDR3 sequence is 14 residues long. Germline lookup yields CDR1 ENHRY and CDR2 SYGVKD. The DNA for the CDR3 is TGTGCCATCAAATTTGCAGGGAGGGATCAGCCCCAGCATTTT. Its translation is CAIKFAGRDQPQHF.

The chain employs TRBV29-1 and TRBJ2-1, with 10 positions matching TRBD2. The CDR3 length is 17 residues. Germline V lookup: CDR1 SQVTM, CDR2 ANQGSEA. With V trimmed by 8 bases and J by 2 bases, 15 bases remained unmatched. The CDR3 bases are TGCAGCTGGGGGCAGGCGACTAGCGGGTTCCCCTACAATGAGCAGTTCTTC. Protein sequence: CSWGQATSGFPYNEQFF.

The CDR3 region is CASSLLPIGTRPYNEQFF. Here the CDR3 DNA reads TGTGCCAGCAGTTTATTACCCATTGGGACCCGCCCCTACAATGAGCAGTTCTTC. The chain recombines TRBV27 with TRBJ2-1; D possibly uses TRBD1 or TRBD2 (5 bases each). Germline CDR1 and CDR2: MNHEY and SMNVEV (reference sequence). This CDR3 has 18 residues. The V gene lost 1 base and the J gene lost 2 bases, with 18 bases spanning the gap.

CDR3 protein: CASSYGGSDTGELFF. In nucleotides, the CDR3 is TGTGCCAGCAGTTACGGCGGGAGTGACACCGGGGAGCTGTTTTTT. The chain recombines TRBV6-5 with TRBJ2-2; 7 bases are a match to TRBD2. Germline CDR1 and CDR2: MNHEY and SVGAGI. The CDR3 has 15 amino acids. The trim removed 2 bases at V and 3 bases at J, leaving 3 bases unmatched.

The J gene is TRBJ1-1, the V gene TRBV9, with 8 bases aligning to TRBD1. V gave up 1 base and J gave up 1 base; unmatched junction bases: 12. CDR1 is SGDLS and CDR2 is YYNGEE in the germline V gene. CDR3 length equals 18 residues. In DNA form, the CDR3 reads TGTGCCAGCAGCGTACATCGGACAGGACAGGGAAAGAACACTGAAGCTTTCTTT. Translating it yields CASSVHRTGQGKNTEAFF.

This chain links TRBV4-1 with TRBJ1-2, with a tentative D call TRBD1 (5 bases). The germline V and J ends were trimmed by 4 bases and 0 bases, with 15 bases remaining between them. The germline V gene encodes CDR1 MGHRA and CDR2 YSYEKL. CDR3 size: 16 residues. This chain's CDR3 is CASSPGTGYSNYGYTF. Written as DNA, the CDR3 is TGCGCCAGCAGCCCGGGGACGGGGTACTCTAACTATGGCTACACCTTC.

The chain carries TRBV4-1 and TRBJ1-2; TRBD1 is a possible D gene (6 bases). This CDR3 has 17 residues. V was trimmed by 3 bases and J by 6 bases, leaving 23 bases between them. In germline, CDR1 is MGHRA, CDR2 YSYEKL. CDR3: CASSHKEGGQGKDGYTF. CDR3 nucleotides: TGCGCCAGCAGCCATAAAGAGGGGGGGCAAGGGAAGGATGGCTACACCTTC.

The chain recombines TRBV28 with TRBJ1-2; TRBD1 is a possible D gene (5 bases). Looked up from germline, CDR1 is MDHEN and CDR2 is SYDVKM. Trimming shortened V by 7 bases and J by 1 base, and 10 bases separated the two germline ends. This CDR3 contains 13 residues. This chain's CDR3 is CASNGRDNYGYTF. The CDR3 DNA sequence: TGTGCCAGCAACGGCAGGGATAACTATGGCTACACCTTC.

The gene calls are TRBV7-9 and TRBJ2-1; D is possibly TRBD2 (6 bases). In germline, CDR1 is SEHNR, CDR2 FQNEAQ (reference sequence). V was trimmed by 6 bases and J by 0 bases, leaving 15 bases between them. The CDR3 loop spans 16 amino acids. The CDR3 protein is CASSSREPSSYNEQFF. Written as DNA, the CDR3 is TGTGCCAGCAGTAGCCGGGAGCCAAGCTCCTACAATGAGCAGTTCTTC.